This T cell receptor (beta chain) was captured by sequencing in a study of post-analysis software for immune sequencing data. About the study: Both relapsing-remitting and secondary progressive multiple sclerosis featured among the disease courses, as did progressive-relapsing multiple sclerosis. Regarding the study as a whole: TRBV5-6, TRBV5-1 and TRBV20-1 were among five TRBV segments more frequent in patients than controls.

Carried by the TCR beta cDNA libraries were unique molecular identifiers. A single record per CDR3 protein comes from TCRdb applying MiXCR to the PCR reads. The sample lists hundreds of thousands of distinct CDR3 sequences, about 60% occurring once. This CDR3 is built from 17 residues. CDR1 and CDR2 from the germline V gene are SGHKS and YYEKEE (reference sequence). Notes on this clonotype: Antigen: not known. The junction shows a germline mismatch at one end, possibly a read error.

This clonotype originated in a girl aged 2 to 9 with multiple sclerosis. The chain is built from TRBV5-5 and TRBJ2-3; D unclear. The sample comprised blood. CDR3 protein: CASSLAAVPLGTDAQYF. For the CDR3, the DNA is TGTGCCAGCAGCTTGGCCGCAGTCCCGCTGGGCACAGATGCGCAGTATTTT.